A single sample gave rise to the 11 T cell receptor beta chains below, sequenced in a study of blood T cell repertoires in COVID-19. Generated by immunoSEQ multiplex PCR, the TCRdb table keeps only in-frame clones and is missing some. The data contain 150,000 to 200,000 clones, about 80% of them singletons. Sequences were obtained from PBMCs or T cells enriched from blood (not recorded which). The receptors stem from a man aged 50 or older who had recovered from COVID-19.

The genes are TRBV28 and TRBJ2-4; no definite D call. Germline CDR1 reads MDHEN; CDR2 reads SYDVKM. With 6 bases removed from V and 0 bases from J, the gap between germline ends came to 6 bases. The CDR3 is 13 amino acids. The CDR3 protein is CASSIVAKNIQYF. The CDR3 bases are TGTGCCAGCAGCATTGTAGCCAAAAACATTCAGTACTTC.

J is TRBJ1-1 and V is TRBV7-2; a weak D match, TRBD1 (5 bases). CDR3 size: 14 residues. Germline CDR1 and CDR2: SGHTA and FQGNSA. V was clipped by 8 bases and J by 6 bases, with 19 bases between them. The CDR3 reads CASLQNHRIAEAFF. For the CDR3, the DNA is TGTGCCAGCCTTCAGAATCACAGGATCGCTGAAGCTTTCTTT.

The chain recombines TRBV7-2 with TRBJ2-1, with D possibly TRBD2 on 5 matching bases. The CDR3 extends over 13 amino acids. V shed 7 bases and J shed 10 bases, with 17 bases lying between them. Germline CDR1 and CDR2: SGHTA and FQGNSA. CDR3 residues: CASNLLGGREQFF. CDR3 DNA: TGTGCCAGCAACCTATTGGGTGGGAGAGAGCAGTTCTTC.

The J gene is TRBJ1-2, the V gene TRBV3-1 (or the pseudogene TRBV3-2), with D possibly TRBD1 on 6 matching bases. This CDR3 has 14 amino acids. The V and J ends lost 4 bases and 6 bases respectively, with 15 bases between them. CDR1 is LGHDT and CDR2 is YNNKEL in the germline V gene (reference sequence). CDR3: CASSPAGRGHGYTF. For the CDR3, the DNA is TGTGCCAGCAGCCCCGCGGGCAGGGGTCATGGCTACACCTTC.

The sample holds a few counts of this clone. The V gene is TRBV6-5, the J gene TRBJ2-3; 9 bases map to TRBD2. Germline V gene data show CDR1 as MNHEY and CDR2 as SVGAGI. Losses at the gene ends were 2 bases for V and 2 bases for J; bases not matched to a gene: 5. The CDR3 has 16 residues. The CDR3 DNA sequence: TGTGCCAGCAGTTACGTGGGACTAGCCGCCACAGATACGCAGTATTTT. This codes for CASSYVGLAATDTQYF.

This chain links TRBV28 with TRBJ1-2; D not resolved. V lost 2 bases and J 8 bases, leaving 12 bases between the germline ends. Germline CDR1 and CDR2: MDHEN and SYDVKM. CDR3 size: 13 residues. For the CDR3, the DNA is TGTGCCAGCAGTTTAGGCAGTTTGCTGGGCTACACCTTC. Translating gives CASSLGSLLGYTF.

The DNA for the CDR3 is TGTGCCAGCTGGGGAGGGGGGCCGAGCACAGATACGCAGTATTTT. Translating it yields CASWGGGPSTDTQYF. V gene TRBV5-4 combines with J gene TRBJ2-3; weak D call: TRBD2 (7 bases). CDR1 is SGHNT, CDR2 YYREEE, per germline (reference sequence). The CDR3 sequence is 15 residues long. The ends were cut back, 7 bases at V and 0 bases at J, with 15 bases in the middle. Full variable domain (remainder filled in from reference TRBV5-4 and TRBJ2-3): ETGVTQSPTHLIKTRGQQVTLRCSSQSGHNTVSWYQQALGQGPQFIFQYYREEENGRGNFPPRFSGLQFPNYSSELNVNALELDDSALYLCASWGGGPSTDTQYFGPGTRLTVL.

The rearrangement uses TRBV18 and TRBJ1-5, with D possibly being TRBD1 (6 bases). Deletions cut 4 bases from V and 4 bases from J, with 14 bases between. The germline gives CDR1 KGHSH, CDR2 LQKENI. The CDR3 runs 15 residues. CDR3 DNA: TGTGCCAGCTCACGTGCACCCAGGGGAAATCAGCCCCAGCATTTT. Protein sequence: CASSRAPRGNQPQHF.

The chain combines TRBV2 with TRBJ2-7; TRBD1 agrees at 8 bases. Per germline, CDR1 SNHLY and CDR2 FYNNEI. V lost 4 bases to trimming and J lost 3 bases; unmatched junction nucleotides: 8. The CDR3 has 15 amino acids. CDR3 protein: CASSGGQGNHYEQYF. The CDR3 DNA sequence: TGTGCCAGCAGTGGAGGACAGGGAAATCACTACGAGCAGTACTTC.

This chain uses TRBV27 with TRBJ1-1, with no clear D. The germline CDR1 and CDR2 sequences are MNHEY and SMNVEV (reference sequence). This CDR3 comprises 14 residues. The ends were cut back, 5 bases at V and 4 bases at J, with 14 bases in the middle. This CDR3 reads CASSIKGGVTEAFF. In nucleotides, the CDR3 is TGTGCCAGCAGTATCAAGGGCGGGGTCACTGAAGCTTTCTTT.

V is TRBV19 and J is TRBJ1-2, with no clear D. This CDR3 contains 12 residues. Trimming cost V 6 bases and J 4 bases, with 9 bases left between them. Germline V lookup: CDR1 LNHDA, CDR2 SQIVND (reference sequence). In nucleotides, the CDR3 is TGTGCCAGTAGCACGGTCCTCTATGGCTACACCTTC. It specifies CASSTVLYGYTF.